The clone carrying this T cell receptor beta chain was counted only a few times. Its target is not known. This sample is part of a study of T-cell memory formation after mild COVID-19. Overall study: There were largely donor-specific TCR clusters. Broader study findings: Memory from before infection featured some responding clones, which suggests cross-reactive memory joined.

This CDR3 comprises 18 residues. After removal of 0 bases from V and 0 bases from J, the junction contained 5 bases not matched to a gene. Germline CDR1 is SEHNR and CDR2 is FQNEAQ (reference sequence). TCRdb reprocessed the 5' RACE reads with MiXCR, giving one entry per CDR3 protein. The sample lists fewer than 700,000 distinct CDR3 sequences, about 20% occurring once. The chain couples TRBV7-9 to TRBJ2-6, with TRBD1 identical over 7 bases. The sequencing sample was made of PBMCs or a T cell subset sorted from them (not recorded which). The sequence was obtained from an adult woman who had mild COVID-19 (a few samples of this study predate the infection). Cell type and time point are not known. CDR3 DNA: TGTGCCAGCAGCTTAGCGTTTGCAGGGGGCTCTGGGGCCAACGTCCTGACTTTC. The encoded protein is CASSLAFAGGSGANVLTF.